This T cell receptor beta chain was retrieved from a study of T cell responses to AZD1222 COVID-19 vaccine. General observations from the study: Donors in the cohort were predominantly white British and more often female, and clonal diversity was possibly underestimated. It was only after the peak T cell response that any repertoires were sampled. Spike-wide coverage was observed for vaccine-associated CD4 TCRs, with dominant responses at 160-218 and 743-854. Just a handful of AZD1222 recipients were seropositive at baseline.

For this clone: Its target is unknown.

TCRdb's table, derived via immunoSEQ multiplex PCR, lists solely in-frame clones and lacks some. The sample gives fewer than 300,000 clones, approximately 93% of which show up once; around 0.6% is in the top ten. Trimming removed 6 bases at V and 5 bases at J, with 15 bases between. CDR3 length: 14 amino acids. Per the germline V gene, CDR1 is MDHEN and CDR2 is SYDVKM. The specimen was peripheral blood, collected on day 0 of AZD1222 vaccination. The clonotype originates from an adult in good health. The genes are TRBV28 and TRBJ2-3; no clear D. In DNA form, the CDR3 reads TGTGCCAGCAGGCCGCCGGGCGGTGGAGATACGCAGTATTTT. It yields the protein CASRPPGGGDTQYF.